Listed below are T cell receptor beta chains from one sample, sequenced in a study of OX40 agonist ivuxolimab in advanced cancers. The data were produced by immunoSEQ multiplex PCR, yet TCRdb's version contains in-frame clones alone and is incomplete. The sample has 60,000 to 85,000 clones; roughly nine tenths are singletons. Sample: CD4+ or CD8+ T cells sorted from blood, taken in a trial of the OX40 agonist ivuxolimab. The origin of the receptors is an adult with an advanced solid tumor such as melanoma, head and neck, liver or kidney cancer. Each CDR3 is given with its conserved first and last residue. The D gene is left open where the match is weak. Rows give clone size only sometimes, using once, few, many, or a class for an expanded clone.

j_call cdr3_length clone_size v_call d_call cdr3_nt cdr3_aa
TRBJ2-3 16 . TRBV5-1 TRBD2 TGCGCCAGCAGCTCGGGACTAGCGGGAGTCACAGATACGCAGTATTTT CASSSGLAGVTDTQYF
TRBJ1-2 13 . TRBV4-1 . TGCGCCAGCAGCCAAGCCAGGAACTATGGCTACACCTTC CASSQARNYGYTF
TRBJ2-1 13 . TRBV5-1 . TGCGCCAGCAGCTTGGGGGGACTGAATGAGCAGTTCTTC CASSLGGLNEQFF
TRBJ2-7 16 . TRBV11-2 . TGTGCCAGCAGCTCGCACGTCGTTGGTGGTGGCTACGAGCAGTACTTC CASSSHVVGGGYEQYF
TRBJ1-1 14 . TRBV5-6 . TGTGCCAGCAGCCTAACCCGCCGCCACACTGAAGCTTTCTTT CASSLTRRHTEAFF
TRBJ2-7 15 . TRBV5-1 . TGCGCCAGCAGCCCGGAGGGCAGGGTGCCCTACGAGCAGTACTTC CASSPEGRVPYEQYF
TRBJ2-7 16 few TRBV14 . TGTGCCAGCAGCCAGGATCTTCGTAGGCGCTCCTACGAGCAGTACTTC CASSQDLRRRSYEQYF
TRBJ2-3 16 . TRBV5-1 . TGCGCCAGCAGCTTGCGGTCTGACGGGAGAACAGATACGCAGTATTTT CASSLRSDGRTDTQYF
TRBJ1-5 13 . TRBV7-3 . TGTGCCAGCAGCTTAGCTTTGGATCAGCCCCAGCATTTT CASSLALDQPQHF
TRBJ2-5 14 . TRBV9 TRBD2 TGTGCCAGCAGCGTGGAGGGACTACAAGAGACCCAGTACTTC CASSVEGLQETQYF
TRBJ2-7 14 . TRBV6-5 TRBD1 TGTGCCAGCCTTGCCGGGACAGGGTTGTACGAGCAGTACTTC CASLAGTGLYEQYF
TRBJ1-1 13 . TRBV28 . TGTGCCAGCATCAGGACTATGAACACTGAAGCTTTCTTT CASIRTMNTEAFF
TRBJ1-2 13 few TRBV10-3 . TGTGCCACCGGCGGCGAGGGCTACTATGGCTACACCTTC CATGGEGYYGYTF
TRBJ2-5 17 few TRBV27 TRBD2 TGTGCCAGCAGTTTAGGTCCTAGCGGGAATAGGGCAGAGACCCAGTACTTC CASSLGPSGNRAETQYF
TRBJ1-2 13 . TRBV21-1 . TGTGCCAGCAGGTCAGGGGGCAACTATGGCTACACCTTC CASRSGGNYGYTF
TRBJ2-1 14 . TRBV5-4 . TGTGCCAGCAGCTTAGACGGGACTTCCAATGAGCAGTTCTTC CASSLDGTSNEQFF
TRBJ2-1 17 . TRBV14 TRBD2 TGTGCCAGCAGCCCGCGGACTAGCGGGAGGGCCGACAATGAGCAGTTCTTC CASSPRTSGRADNEQFF
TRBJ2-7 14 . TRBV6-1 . TGTGCCAGCAGTCCTAGACGGACAAGCTACGAGCAGTACTTC CASSPRRTSYEQYF
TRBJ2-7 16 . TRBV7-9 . TGTGCCAGCAGCTCTCCCCCGGGACACATCTCCTACGAGCAGTACTTC CASSSPPGHISYEQYF
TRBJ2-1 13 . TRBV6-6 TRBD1 TGTGCCAGCAGTTACGGGACAGACAATGAGCAGTTCTTC CASSYGTDNEQFF
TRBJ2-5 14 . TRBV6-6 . TGTGCCAGCAGTTACAGCAGGGGAGACGAGACCCAGTACTTC CASSYSRGDETQYF
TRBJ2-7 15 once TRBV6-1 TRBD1 TGTGCCAGCAGTTCCCCGGGACAGGGGGGAAGGGAGCAGTACTTC CASSSPGQGGREQYF
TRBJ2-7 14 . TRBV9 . TGTGCCAGCAGCATCGGACCGGAAGGGAGCGAGCAGTACTTC CASSIGPEGSEQYF
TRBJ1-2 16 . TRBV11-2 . TGTGCCAGCAGCCCGACTCGGGAGGGCTCCCCCTATGGCTACACCTTC CASSPTREGSPYGYTF
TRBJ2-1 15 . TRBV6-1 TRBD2 TGTGCCAGCAGTCCCCGGGGGGGGAGTTTGGATGAGCAGTTCTTC CASSPRGGSLDEQFF
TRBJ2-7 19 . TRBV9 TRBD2 TGTGCCAGCAGCTCCCCCCGGACTAGCGGGACCTCGTGGGCCTACGAGCAGTACTTC CASSSPRTSGTSWAYEQYF
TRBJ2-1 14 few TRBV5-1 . TGCGCCAGCAGCCTAGGACAGCCAGGCAATGAGCAGTTCTTC CASSLGQPGNEQFF
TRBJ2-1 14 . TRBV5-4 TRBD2 TGTGCCAGCAGCCGGACTAGCGGAAACAATGAGCAGTTCTTC CASSRTSGNNEQFF
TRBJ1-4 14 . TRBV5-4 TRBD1 TGTGCCAGCAGCCGGGACAGGGGGGACGAAAAACTGTTTTTT CASSRDRGDEKLFF
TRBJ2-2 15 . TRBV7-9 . TGTGCCAGCAGCTTCGGGACGTTGAACACCGGGGAGCTGTTTTTT CASSFGTLNTGELFF
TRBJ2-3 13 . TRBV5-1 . TGCGCCAGCAGCTCCGGTTCCTCCGATACGCAGTATTTT CASSSGSSDTQYF
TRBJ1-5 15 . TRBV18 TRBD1 TGTGCCAGCTCACCACAGGGGGCAAGCAATCAGCCCCAGCATTTT CASSPQGASNQPQHF
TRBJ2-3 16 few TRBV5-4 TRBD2 TGTGCCAGCAGCCCACGGACTAGATCAGGCACAGATACGCAGTATTTT CASSPRTRSGTDTQYF
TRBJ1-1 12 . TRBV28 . TGTGCCAGCAGTTCGGGGTTCACTGAGGCTTTCTTT CASSSGFTEAFF
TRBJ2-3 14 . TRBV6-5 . TGTGCCAGCAGTTGGGGCAGGGGGGCAGATACGCAGTATTTT CASSWGRGADTQYF
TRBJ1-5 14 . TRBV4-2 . TGTGCCAGCAGCCAAGAGAACAGGTTCGGCACCCAGCATTTT CASSQENRFGTQHF
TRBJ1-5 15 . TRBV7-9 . TGTGCCAGCAGCCCGACAGGCGCTCCCCATCAGCCCCAGCATTTT CASSPTGAPHQPQHF
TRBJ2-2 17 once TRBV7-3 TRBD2 TGTGCCAGCAGCCGAATGGGACTAGCGGGAGGAAGCGGGGAGCTGTTTTTT CASSRMGLAGGSGELFF
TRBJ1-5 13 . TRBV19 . TGTGCCAGTACCACGGACGAGCGTAGAGCCCAGCATTTT CASTTDERRAQHF
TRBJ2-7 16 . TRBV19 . TGTGCCAGTAGTGCGACCCCCGAGACTGGGAGTTCCGAGCAGTACTTC CASSATPETGSSEQYF
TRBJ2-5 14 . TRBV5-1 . TGCGCCAGCAGCTTGGAATCAGGGGAAGAGACCCAGTACTTC CASSLESGEETQYF
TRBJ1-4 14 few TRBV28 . TGTGCCAGCAGTCTAAACAGTGTCAATGAAAAACTGTTTTTT CASSLNSVNEKLFF
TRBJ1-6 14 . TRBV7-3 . TGTGCCAGCAGCTTAACGTCGGCTAATTCACCCCTCCACTTT CASSLTSANSPLHF
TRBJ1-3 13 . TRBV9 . TGTGCCACCCAGGGGTCGTCTGGAAACACCATATATTTT CATQGSSGNTIYF
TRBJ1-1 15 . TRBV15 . TGTGCCACCACCACGGTGATGGAACGGGGGACTGAAGCTTTCTTT CATTTVMERGTEAFF
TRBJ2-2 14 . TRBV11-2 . TGTGCCAGCAGCTTAGGCTATGACACCGGGGAGCTGTTTTTT CASSLGYDTGELFF
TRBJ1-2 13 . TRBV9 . TGTGCCAGCAGCGTATCGGGGGGGGCTGGCTACACCTTC CASSVSGGAGYTF
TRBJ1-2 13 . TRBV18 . TGTGCCAGCTCAGAAGACAGCAACTATGGCTACACCTTC CASSEDSNYGYTF
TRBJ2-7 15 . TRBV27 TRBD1 TGTGCCAGCAGCAACCTGGGGACAGGCCCCTACGAGCAGTACTTC CASSNLGTGPYEQYF
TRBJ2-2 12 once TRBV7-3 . TGTGCCAGCAGCGCCGGCGGGAGGGAGCTGTTTTTT CASSAGGRELFF
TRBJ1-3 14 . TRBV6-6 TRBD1 TGTGCCAGCAGTTCTACAGGGGGCTCAAACACCATATATTTT CASSSTGGSNTIYF
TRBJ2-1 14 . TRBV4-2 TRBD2 TGTGCCAGCAGCCAAGACGGGAGGGGCAATGAGCAGTTCTTC CASSQDGRGNEQFF
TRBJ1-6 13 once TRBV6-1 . TGTGCCAGCAGCACAGAGGCTAGATCACCCCTCCACTTT CASSTEARSPLHF
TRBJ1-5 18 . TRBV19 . TGTGCCAGTAGTATAGATGGGAGTGTAAAGGCGGGCAATCAGCCCCAGCATTTT CASSIDGSVKAGNQPQHF